The 29 T cell receptor beta chains below come from one sample, sequenced in a study of cytomegalovirus exposure and HLA in healthy donors. Use of 60 Vbeta and 13 Jbeta primers characterized the PCR. Produced via immunoSEQ multiplex PCR; TCRdb's table is partial and in-frame only. Here the sample spans some 150,000 clones, 79% being singletons. The material sequenced was PBMCs. These receptors were taken from a woman aged 40-49 years in good health and CMV-seropositive.

The CDR3 region has the DNA TGTGCCAGCAGTGAGATGGGGGCTTACGAGCAGTACTTC. Translation gives CASSEMGAYEQYF. The J gene is TRBJ2-5, the V gene TRBV2, with D maybe TRBD1 (6 bases). Matching the DNA end better, TRBJ2-7 makes the J call doubtful. Germline V gene sequence: CDR1 SNHLY, CDR2 FYNNEI. The CDR3 extends over 13 amino acids.

This rearrangement joins TRBV7-2 to TRBJ1-1; D is unclear. This CDR3 has 14 residues. Trimming removed 1 base at V and 1 base at J, with 7 bases between. CDR1 SGHTA and CDR2 FQGNSA come from the germline V gene. The CDR3 region has the DNA TGTGCCAGCAGCTTAGGACGGGGGAACACTGAAGCTTTCTTT. Translating gives CASSLGRGNTEAFF. The full variable domain, completed using reference TRBV7-2 and TRBJ1-1, is GAGVSQSPSNKVTEKGKDVELRCDPISGHTALYWYRQSLGQGLEFLIYFQGNSAPDKSGLPSDRFSAERTGGSVSTLTIQRTQQEDSAVYLCASSLGRGNTEAFFGQGTRLTVV.

This chain joins TRBV6-5 and TRBJ1-2; D remains unclear. V dropped 2 bases and J dropped 8 bases, with 12 bases sitting between them. This CDR3 contains 13 residues. CDR1 and CDR2 (germline): MNHEY, SVGAGI. CDR3 sequence reads: CASSYNPTGGYTF. CDR3 nucleotides: TGTGCCAGCAGTTACAACCCCACGGGGGGCTACACCTTC.

The V gene is TRBV18, the J gene TRBJ2-7, with TRBD1 matching over 7 bases. The germline gives CDR1 KGHSH, CDR2 LQKENI. With 1 base clipped from V and 6 bases from J, the junction kept 3 bases outside the gene matches. There are 13 residues in the CDR3. The CDR3 region is CASSPQGATEQYF. CDR3 sequence (DNA): TGTGCCAGCTCACCACAGGGGGCGACCGAGCAGTACTTC.

The CDR3 protein is CASSQDRGPPGANVLTF. DNA of the CDR3: TGTGCCAGCAGCCAGGACAGGGGCCCCCCGGGGGCCAACGTCCTGACTTTC. The V call is TRBV7-9, the J call TRBJ2-6, with TRBD1 identical over 9 bases. With V trimmed by 5 bases and J by 4 bases, 9 bases remained unmatched. Per germline, CDR1 SEHNR and CDR2 FQNEAQ (reference sequence). The CDR3 runs to 17 residues.

This chain connects TRBV28 to TRBJ2-1; 8 bases line up with TRBD2. Germline CDR1 MDHEN, CDR2 SYDVKM. V dropped 3 bases and J dropped 7; count of bases not matched to a gene: 11. The CDR3 is 16 amino acids. DNA of the CDR3: TGTGCCAGCAGTTTCCACGCGGGGGGTGGAGGGAATGAGCAGTTCTTC. Protein: CASSFHAGGGGNEQFF.

The chain recombines TRBV9 with TRBJ2-1; D may be TRBD1 (6 bases). Germline CDR1 reads SGDLS; CDR2 reads YYNGEE. The CDR3 runs to 16 residues. The V end was cut by 3 bases, the J end by 5 bases, with 18 bases between. As DNA, the CDR3 is TGTGCCAGCAGCGGCCTGCCGGGACACCAAAACAATGAGCAGTTCTTC. Protein sequence: CASSGLPGHQNNEQFF.

V gene TRBV5-1 combines with J gene TRBJ2-5; TRBD1 matches 7 bases. V was clipped by 3 bases and J by 1 base; unmatched bases: 3. The germline V gene has CDR1 SGHRS and CDR2 YFSETQ. The CDR3 is 14 residues long. The CDR3 spells CASSYGQAQETQYF. The DNA of the CDR3 is TGCGCCAGCAGCTACGGACAGGCCCAAGAGACCCAGTACTTC.

The chain employs TRBV2 and TRBJ2-2; D is perhaps TRBD2 (5 bases). Per the germline V gene, CDR1 is SNHLY and CDR2 is FYNNEI. The CDR3 sequence is 14 residues long. V was shortened by 6 bases and J by 7 bases, with 15 bases between the two germline ends. The CDR3 protein is CASRGRSGGGELFF. CDR3 DNA sequence: TGTGCCAGCAGGGGAAGATCCGGAGGCGGGGAGCTGTTTTTT.

The gene calls are TRBV28 and TRBJ2-4; weak D call: TRBD1 (6 bases). CDR1 and CDR2 from the germline V gene are MDHEN and SYDVKM. V shed 6 bases and J shed 0 bases, with 18 bases lying between them. The CDR3 length is 17 residues. The CDR3 spells CASRDRSFLLAKNIQYF. The CDR3 nucleotides read TGTGCCAGCAGGGACAGAAGTTTCCTCTTAGCCAAAAACATTCAGTACTTC.

V and J are TRBV5-4 and TRBJ2-5; TRBD1 agrees at 7 bases. With the DNA end fitting TRBJ2-7 better, the J assignment may be wrong. Germline CDR1 reads SGHNT; CDR2 reads YYREEE (reference sequence). The CDR3 runs 14 residues. The CDR3 region has the DNA TGTGCCAGCAGCTTGCAGGGGGTACAATACGAGCAGTACTTC. This translates into CASSLQGVQYEQYF.

The chain couples TRBV19 to TRBJ1-3; possibly TRBD1 for D (6 bases). The ends were cut back, 10 bases at V and 0 bases at J, with 13 bases in the middle. The CDR3 extends over 14 amino acids. CDR1 and CDR2 (germline): LNHDA, SQIVND (reference sequence). CDR3 sequence: CATSRGGSGNTIYF. CDR3 DNA sequence: TGTGCCACTAGCCGAGGGGGCTCTGGAAACACCATATATTTT.

The CDR3 nucleotides are TGTGCCAGCAGCTTAGCGGAGGGGACTAGCGGAATCCAAGAGACCCAGTACTTC. This codes for CASSLAEGTSGIQETQYF. V usage is TRBV7-9 and J usage is TRBJ2-5; TRBD2 matches at 11 bases. The V segment lost 0 bases and the J segment 1 base; nucleotides outside the gene matches: 7. The CDR3 consists of 18 residues. The germline CDR1 and CDR2 sequences are SEHNR and FQNEAQ (reference sequence). The full variable domain, with the rest looked up from reference TRBV7-9 and TRBJ2-5, is DTGVSQNPRHKITKRGQNVTFRCDPISEHNRLYWYRQTLGQGPEFLTYFQNEAQLEKSRLLSDRFSAERPKGSFSTLEIQRTEQGDSAMYLCASSLAEGTSGIQETQYFGPGTRLLVL.

The V and J genes are TRBV19 and TRBJ1-2; 10 bases map to TRBD1. The V gene end was trimmed by 3 bases and the J gene end by 1 base; junction bases not matched to a gene: 11. Per germline, CDR1 LNHDA and CDR2 SQIVND (reference sequence). The CDR3 is 18 residues long. CDR3 residues: CASSMFGDRGLFNYGYTF. CDR3 coding DNA: TGTGCCAGTAGTATGTTCGGCGACAGGGGGCTGTTTAACTATGGCTACACCTTC.

V gene TRBV19 combines with J gene TRBJ1-1, with TRBD1 identical over 8 bases. V lost 5 bases to trimming and J lost 3 bases; unmatched junction nucleotides: 17. There are 18 residues in the CDR3. From germline, CDR1 is LNHDA and CDR2 SQIVND (reference sequence). CDR3 amino acids: CASSVGTGYANMDTEAFF. CDR3 in DNA: TGTGCCAGTAGTGTCGGGACAGGATATGCGAATATGGACACTGAAGCTTTCTTT.

V usage is TRBV19 and J usage is TRBJ1-2; D is possibly TRBD1 (5 bases). The ends were cut back, 5 bases at V and 4 bases at J, with 11 bases in the middle. The CDR3 has 13 residues. CDR1 and CDR2 from the germline V gene are LNHDA and SQIVND (reference sequence). CDR3 region: CASSGQGGYGYTF. Here the CDR3 DNA reads TGTGCCAGTAGTGGGCAGGGAGGCTATGGCTACACCTTC. Together with reference TRBV19 and TRBJ1-2, the CDR3 gives the full variable domain: DGGITQSPKYLFRKEGQNVTLSCEQNLNHDAMYWYRQDPGQGLRLIYYSQIVNDFQKGDIAEGYSVSREKKESFPLTVTSAQKNPTAFYLCASSGQGGYGYTFGSGTRLTVV.

This clone has a handful of counts. The chain is built from TRBV9 and TRBJ1-1; D not resolved. The CDR3 totals 16 residues. Germline values: CDR1 SGDLS, CDR2 YYNGEE. Trimming took off 4 bases at V and 4 bases at J, with 20 bases between the two ends. CDR3 sequence: CASSQETSPLSTEAFF. The CDR3 region has the DNA TGTGCCAGCAGCCAAGAAACTAGTCCCCTGAGCACTGAAGCTTTCTTT.

The rearrangement links TRBV5-1 to TRBJ2-1; the D gene is possibly TRBD2 (7 bases). Germline V lookup: CDR1 SGHRS, CDR2 YFSETQ. V was trimmed by 0 bases and J by 9 bases, leaving 22 bases between them. The CDR3 has 17 residues. The CDR3 spells CASSLVGGQGVVGEQFF. The CDR3 DNA sequence: TGCGCCAGCAGCTTGGTCGGGGGGCAGGGTGTAGTGGGTGAGCAGTTCTTC.

The chain joins TRBV7-9 to TRBJ1-1; D is ambiguous. Germline V gene sequence: CDR1 SEHNR, CDR2 FQNEAQ (reference sequence). This CDR3 spans 13 amino acids. Between the trimmed V and J ends, which lost 5 bases and 0 bases, there was a span of 7 bases. DNA for the CDR3: TGTGCCAGCAGCCCACATCTGAACACTGAAGCTTTCTTT. As protein: CASSPHLNTEAFF.

The sample holds a few counts of this clone. The chain recombines TRBV28 with TRBJ2-7, with 12 bases matching TRBD1. The ends lost 6 bases at V and 2 bases at J; junction bases unmatched: 2. This CDR3 has 14 residues. Germline assignment: CDR1 MDHEN and CDR2 SYDVKM. In nucleotides, the CDR3 is TGTGCCAGCAGGGGACAGGGGGCCGCCTACGAGCAGTACTTC. Its translation: CASRGQGAAYEQYF.

The CDR3 protein is CASSLTGAYEQYF. CDR3 sequence (DNA): TGTGCCAGCAGCTTAACAGGGGCCTACGAGCAGTACTTC. The rearrangement joins TRBV5-4 to TRBJ2-7; 7 nucleotides agree with TRBD1. CDR1 is SGHNT, CDR2 YYREEE, per germline (reference sequence). J gave up 2 bases and V 2 bases, and 1 base lay outside the gene matches. The length of the CDR3 is 13 residues.

This clone was observed a single time. The rearrangement joins TRBV19 to TRBJ1-5; D is ambiguous. Trimming took off 3 bases at V and 5 bases at J, with 17 bases between the two ends. The CDR3 spans 16 residues. CDR1 is LNHDA and CDR2 is SQIVND in the germline V gene (reference sequence). The CDR3 region has the DNA TGTGCCAGTAGTATGATGGGCGCCCTGACCTATCAGCCCCAGCATTTT. The encoded protein is CASSMMGALTYQPQHF.

V is TRBV18 and J is TRBJ1-1, with TRBD1 matching over 7 bases. The CDR3 extends over 18 amino acids. J gave up 1 base and V 0 bases, and 11 bases lay outside the gene matches. Germline CDR1 KGHSH, CDR2 LQKENI. The CDR3 sequence: CASSPPKGAVGGNTEAFF. The CDR3 DNA reads TGTGCCAGCTCACCACCGAAGGGGGCGGTGGGGGGGAACACTGAAGCTTTCTTT.

This chain joins TRBV25-1 and TRBJ2-7; 12 nucleotides line up with TRBD1. The trim removed 1 base at V and 6 bases at J, leaving 4 bases unmatched. The CDR3 sequence is 15 residues long. Germline assignment: CDR1 MGHDK and CDR2 SYGVNS. CDR3 amino acids: CASSEWGQGAVEQYF. CDR3 nucleotides: TGTGCCAGCAGTGAATGGGGACAGGGGGCGGTCGAGCAGTACTTC.

The chain is built from TRBV19 and TRBJ1-2; D is uncertain. CDR1 is LNHDA and CDR2 is SQIVND in the germline V gene (reference sequence). V shed 1 base and J shed 4 bases, with 7 bases lying between them. This CDR3 is 13 amino acids long. The CDR3 spells CASSIATGYGYTF. The CDR3 nucleotides read TGTGCCAGTAGTATAGCCACGGGCTATGGCTACACCTTC.

The chain has TRBV6-1 and TRBJ2-1, with D possibly matching TRBD1 (5 bases). Germline CDR1 and CDR2: MNHNS and SASEGT. V gave up 2 bases and J gave up 3 bases, with 11 bases separating them. The CDR3 sequence is 15 residues long. Written as DNA, the CDR3 is TGTGCCAGCAGTGAAACCCCTAGGGGCTACAATGAGCAGTTCTTC. Protein: CASSETPRGYNEQFF.

This clone was found a few times. The V and J genes are TRBV5-1 and TRBJ1-2; D is undetermined. Trimming left V 0 bases short and J 4 bases short, with 7 bases between. Germline CDR1 and CDR2: SGHRS and YFSETQ. The CDR3 runs to 13 residues. The chain's CDR3 is CASSLERGYGYTF. CDR3 nucleotides: TGCGCCAGCAGCTTGGAACGGGGCTATGGCTACACCTTC. The full variable domain, completed using reference TRBV5-1 and TRBJ1-2, is KAGVTQTPRYLIKTRGQQVTLSCSPISGHRSVSWYQQTPGQGLQFLFEYFSETQRNKGNFPGRFSGRQFSNSRSEMNVSTLELGDSALYLCASSLERGYGYTFGSGTRLTVV.

The rearrangement uses TRBV2 and TRBJ1-4, with no clear D. The CDR3 is 13 amino acids. V was clipped by 3 bases and J by 11 bases, with 13 bases between them. Germline V gene lookup returns CDR1 SNHLY and CDR2 FYNNEI. The CDR3 DNA sequence: TGTGCCAGCAGTGAGTTCGAAGCGGGGAAACTGTTTTTT. This codes for CASSEFEAGKLFF.

The chain joins TRBV5-1 to TRBJ2-1; D is uncertain. Germline CDR1 and CDR2: SGHRS and YFSETQ. The CDR3 runs to 12 residues. Trimming left V 5 bases short and J 6 bases short, with 9 bases between. The CDR3 region is CASRIIPNEQFF. In nucleotides, the CDR3 is TGCGCCAGCAGAATCATCCCCAATGAGCAGTTCTTC.